Sequencing of this T cell receptor beta chain was carried out in a study of shared clonotypes between healthy human individuals. Background on the study: Donor ages ranged 18 to 49 years: a couple of women, a few men. Overall study findings and caveats: Genetic and exposure-history diversity was limited by the few donors.

TCRdb keeps only in-frame clones here, not all; method: immunoSEQ multiplex PCR. The sample shows 1.5 million to 2.5 million clones, approximately 94% of them seen only once. Terminally differentiated effector memory CD45RA+ cells were left out of the naive CD8 fraction, which was CD45RO-negative and positively selected for CCR7. Healthy and HIV-negative, the adult donors had no recent acute infections or vaccinations. Of note for this clone: Its antigen is not identified.

Per the germline V gene, CDR1 is SGHTA and CDR2 is FQGNSA. With 4 bases removed from V and 3 bases from J, the gap between germline ends came to 9 bases. The CDR3 runs 14 residues. Material for sequencing was naive CD8+ T cells sorted from blood. The genes are TRBV7-2 and TRBJ2-2; D is ambiguous. The receptor's source is a man aged 18 to 29 in good health. Written as DNA, the CDR3 is TGTGCCAGCAGCTATGTAACTTACACCGGGGAGCTGTTTTTT. Protein product: CASSYVTYTGELFF.